One sample yielded the 11 T cell receptor beta chains listed below, sequenced in a study of shared clonotypes between healthy human individuals. Generated by immunoSEQ multiplex PCR, the TCRdb table keeps only in-frame clones and is missing some. The sample records approximately 2,000,000 clones, roughly 90% being singletons. Material for sequencing was naive CD4+ T cells from PBMCs. Indicated subset: CD45RA+ positively selected. The receptors stem from a man aged 18 to 35 in good health. Some clones in this sample may be carry-over from other donors' samples.

This clone was seen a single time. The chain has TRBV5-1 and TRBJ2-7, with TRBD1 matching over 9 bases. The V gene's germline CDR1 is SGHRS and CDR2 YFSETQ. Trimming cost V 1 base and J 2 bases; bases outside gene matches: 10. CDR3 length equals 17 residues. The DNA of the CDR3 is TGCGCCAGCAGCTTGAGGGAGGGACAGGGCCATGCCTACGAGCAGTACTTC. Translated: CASSLREGQGHAYEQYF. Drawing the rest from reference TRBV5-1 and TRBJ2-7, the complete variable domain is KAGVTQTPRYLIKTRGQQVTLSCSPISGHRSVSWYQQTPGQGLQFLFEYFSETQRNKGNFPGRFSGRQFSNSRSEMNVSTLELGDSALYLCASSLREGQGHAYEQYFGPGTRLTVT.

The genes are TRBV7-3 and TRBJ2-5; 10 bases match TRBD2. The end of the DNA aligns better with TRBJ2-7, so the J call may be wrong. Germline V gives CDR1 SGHTA, CDR2 FQGTGA. The CDR3 is 16 amino acids. This CDR3 is CASSPQAGGTAYEQYF. The CDR3 region has the DNA TGTGCCAGCAGCCCTCAAGCGGGAGGGACCGCCTACGAGCAGTACTTC.

The chain recombines TRBV19 with TRBJ2-7; 10 bases are shared with TRBD1. CDR3 length: 16 amino acids. V lost 5 bases and J lost 3; bases outside the gene matches: 10. Germline V gene data show CDR1 as LNHDA and CDR2 as SQIVND (reference sequence). The CDR3, as DNA: TGTGCCAGTAGTCTCCAGACCGGGACAGGGGACTACGAGCAGTACTTC. It yields the protein CASSLQTGTGDYEQYF.

This clone was counted a single time. V usage is TRBV7-9 and J usage is TRBJ2-4; D is ambiguous. Germline values: CDR1 SEHNR, CDR2 FQNEAQ (reference sequence). The CDR3 length is 16 residues. V was shortened by 5 bases and J by 0 bases, with 14 bases between the two germline ends. The CDR3 protein is CASSRTEILAKNIQYF. The DNA of the CDR3 is TGTGCCAGCAGCCGTACAGAAATATTAGCCAAAAACATTCAGTACTTC.

Comment on this clone: Other DNA sequences in this sample translate to the same CDR3. CDR3 region: CASSPTTGRGTEAFF. DNA of the CDR3: TGTGCCAGCAGCCCTACGACAGGGCGGGGCACTGAAGCTTTCTTT. The chain links TRBV28 to TRBJ1-1; TRBD1 matches at 7 bases. The V gene end was trimmed by 6 bases and the J gene end by 4 bases; junction bases not matched to a gene: 11. Per the germline V gene, CDR1 is MDHEN and CDR2 is SYDVKM. This CDR3 comprises 15 residues.

This clone appeared a single time. A junction end diverges from the germline sequence, so it may reflect a read error. The V and J genes are TRBV5-1 and TRBJ2-7, with D possibly being TRBD1 or TRBD2 (5 bases each). The length of the CDR3 is 14 residues. Germline V gene data show CDR1 as SGHRS and CDR2 as YFSETQ. As DNA, the CDR3 is TGCGCCAGCAGTCAATTGGGACGGTCCTCCGAGCAGTACTTC. Protein sequence: CASSQLGRSSEQYF. The variable domain in full, completed from reference TRBV5-1 and TRBJ2-7, reads KAGVTQTPRYLIKTRGQQVTLSCSPISGHRSVSWYQQTPGQGLQFLFEYFSETQRNKGNFPGRFSGRQFSNSRSEMNVSTLELGDSALYLCASSQLGRSSEQYFGPGTRLTVT.

V is TRBV9 and J is TRBJ2-5; possible D gene TRBD1, 6 bases. Trimming removed 1 base from V and 7 bases from J, with 23 bases in between. The CDR3 is 17 residues long. CDR1 SGDLS and CDR2 YYNGEE come from the germline V gene. Written as DNA, the CDR3 is TGTGCCAGCAGCGTAAATCCCACAGGGCCTCTTGGTGTGACCCAGTACTTC. This codes for CASSVNPTGPLGVTQYF.

This chain uses TRBV5-1 with TRBJ2-1; 10 bases are shared with TRBD1. Germline V gene sequence: CDR1 SGHRS, CDR2 YFSETQ. The CDR3 is 15 residues long. Trimming cost V 3 bases and J 3 bases; bases outside gene matches: 3. This CDR3 is CASSYGTGDYNEQFF. For the CDR3, the DNA is TGCGCCAGCAGCTACGGGACAGGGGACTACAATGAGCAGTTCTTC. The full variable domain, rest sourced from reference TRBV5-1 and TRBJ2-1, is KAGVTQTPRYLIKTRGQQVTLSCSPISGHRSVSWYQQTPGQGLQFLFEYFSETQRNKGNFPGRFSGRQFSNSRSEMNVSTLELGDSALYLCASSYGTGDYNEQFFGPGTRLTVL.

This rearrangement joins TRBV7-8 to TRBJ1-5; 7 bases agree with TRBD1. Germline-derived CDR1 and CDR2 are SGHVS and FQNEAQ. Trimming cost V 0 bases and J 3 bases; bases outside gene matches: 2. The CDR3 consists of 15 residues. The CDR3 reads CASSLAEGANQPQHF. The CDR3 coding sequence is TGTGCCAGCAGCTTAGCGGAGGGGGCCAATCAGCCCCAGCATTTT.

The V gene is TRBV28, the J gene TRBJ2-1, with 8 bases that match TRBD2. Germline values: CDR1 MDHEN, CDR2 SYDVKM. Trimming at V came to 5 bases and at J to 5 bases, leaving 14 bases not matched to a gene. The CDR3 runs to 17 residues. DNA of the CDR3: TGTGCCAGCAGTCCCGGGACTAGGAGCCCAGCCCACAATGAGCAGTTCTTC. It translates to CASSPGTRSPAHNEQFF.

Only one count was recorded for this clone. The V gene is TRBV7-3, the J gene TRBJ2-3; no firm D call. CDR3 size: 14 residues. V was shortened by 1 base and J by 0 bases, with 5 bases between the two germline ends. The germline V gene encodes CDR1 SGHTA and CDR2 FQGTGA. Here the CDR3 DNA reads TGTGCCAGCAGCTTAATTCACAGCACAGATACGCAGTATTTT. Translated: CASSLIHSTDTQYF.